This T cell receptor beta chain appears in the sequencing data of a study of blood T cell repertoires in COVID-19. Study context: Both acute and convalescent COVID-19 samples were obtained from the United States, Italy and Spain. T cells, B-cell-depleted T cells, or PBMCs supplied cDNA or gDNA.

The germline V gene encodes CDR1 SQVTM and CDR2 ANQGSEA. Trimming stripped 6 bases from V and 1 base from J, with 9 bases between. This CDR3 contains 12 residues. Authors' data handling: How many nucleated cells were present was estimated from reference gene primer amplification. Profiling relied on immunoSEQ multiplex PCR, and the TCRdb table lists in-frame clones only, not all of them. V and J calls and clone size follow that table, whereas D and trimming were derived from the DNA. The table includes some 230,000 clones, roughly four fifths detected once. A note on this clone: This sample includes further DNA sequences coding for the same CDR3.

The rearrangement joins TRBV29-1 to TRBJ1-1; tentative D call: TRBD1 (6 bases). The sequence was obtained from a woman aged 55 to 70 with acute or convalescent COVID-19. The sequenced sample consisted of peripheral blood. The CDR3 DNA sequence: TGCAGCGTCGGACAGACGAACACTGAAGCTTTCTTT. Translation: CSVGQTNTEAFF.